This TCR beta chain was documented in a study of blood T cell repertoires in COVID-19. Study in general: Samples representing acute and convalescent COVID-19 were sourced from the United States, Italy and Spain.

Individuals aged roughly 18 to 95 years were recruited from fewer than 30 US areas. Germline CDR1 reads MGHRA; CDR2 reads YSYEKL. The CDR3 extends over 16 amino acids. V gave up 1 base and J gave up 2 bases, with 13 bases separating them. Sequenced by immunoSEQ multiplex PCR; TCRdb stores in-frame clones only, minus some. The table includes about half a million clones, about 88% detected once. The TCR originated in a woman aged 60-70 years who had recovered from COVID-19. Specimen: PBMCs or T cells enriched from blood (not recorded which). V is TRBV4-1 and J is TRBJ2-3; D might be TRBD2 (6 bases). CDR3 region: CASSQVGAGVTDTQYF. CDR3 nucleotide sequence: TGCGCCAGCAGCCAAGTTGGAGCGGGCGTCACAGATACGCAGTATTTT.